This T cell receptor beta chain was sequenced for a study of technical replicates of blood from a few donors. The table came from immunoSEQ multiplex PCR; TCRdb's copy has only in-frame clones and leaves some out. The sample contains more than 65,000 clones, just under 95% of which appear only once. Trimming took off 3 bases at V and 2 bases at J, with 5 bases between the two ends. The CDR3 has 13 amino acids. Germline assignment: CDR1 MNHNS and CDR2 SASEGT. The rearrangement joins TRBV6-1 to TRBJ1-3; no firm D call. The receptor was isolated from a human donor in good health. What was sequenced was T cells isolated from PBMCs. The DNA for the CDR3 is TGTGCCAGCAGTGATACTGCTGGAAACACCATATATTTT. As protein: CASSDTAGNTIYF.